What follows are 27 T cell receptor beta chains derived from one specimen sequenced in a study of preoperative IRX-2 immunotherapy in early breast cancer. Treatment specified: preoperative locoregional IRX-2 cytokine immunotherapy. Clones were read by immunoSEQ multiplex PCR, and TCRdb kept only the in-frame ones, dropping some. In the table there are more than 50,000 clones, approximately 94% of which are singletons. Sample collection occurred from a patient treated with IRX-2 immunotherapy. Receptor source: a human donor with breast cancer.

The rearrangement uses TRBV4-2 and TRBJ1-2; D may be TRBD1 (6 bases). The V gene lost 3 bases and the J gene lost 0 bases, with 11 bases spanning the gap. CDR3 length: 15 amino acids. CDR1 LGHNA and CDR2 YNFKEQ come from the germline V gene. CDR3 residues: CASSQYRTANYGYTF. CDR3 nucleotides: TGTGCCAGCAGCCAGTACCGGACAGCTAACTATGGCTACACCTTC.

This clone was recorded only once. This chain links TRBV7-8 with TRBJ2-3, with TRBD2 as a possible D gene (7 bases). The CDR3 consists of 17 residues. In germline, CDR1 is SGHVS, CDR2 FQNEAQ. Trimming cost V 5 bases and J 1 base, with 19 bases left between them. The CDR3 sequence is CASSVELGGAGTDTQYF. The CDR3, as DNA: TGTGCCAGCAGCGTAGAGCTGGGGGGGGCGGGCACAGATACGCAGTATTTT.

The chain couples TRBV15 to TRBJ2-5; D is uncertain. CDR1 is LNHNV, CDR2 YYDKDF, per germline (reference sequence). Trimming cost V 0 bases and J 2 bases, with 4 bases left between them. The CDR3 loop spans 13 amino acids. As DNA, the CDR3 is TGTGCCACCAGCAGAGACCCTCAAGAGACCCAGTACTTC. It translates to CATSRDPQETQYF.

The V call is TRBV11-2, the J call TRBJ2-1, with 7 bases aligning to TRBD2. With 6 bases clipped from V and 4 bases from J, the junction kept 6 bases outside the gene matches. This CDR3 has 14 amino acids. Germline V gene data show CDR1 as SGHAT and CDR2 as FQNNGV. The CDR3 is CASSPGTIYNEQFF. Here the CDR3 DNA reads TGTGCCAGCAGTCCAGGGACTATTTACAATGAGCAGTTCTTC. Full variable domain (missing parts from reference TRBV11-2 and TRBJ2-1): EAGVAQSPRYKIIEKRQSVAFWCNPISGHATLYWYQQILGQGPKLLIQFQNNGVVDDSQLPKDRFSAERLKGVDSTLKIQPAKLEDSAVYLCASSPGTIYNEQFFGPGTRLTVL.

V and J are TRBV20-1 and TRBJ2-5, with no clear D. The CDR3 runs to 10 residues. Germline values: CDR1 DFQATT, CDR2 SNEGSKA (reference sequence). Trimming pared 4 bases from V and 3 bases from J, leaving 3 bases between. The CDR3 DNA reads TGCAGTGCTAACGAAGAGACCCAGTACTTC. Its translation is CSANEETQYF.

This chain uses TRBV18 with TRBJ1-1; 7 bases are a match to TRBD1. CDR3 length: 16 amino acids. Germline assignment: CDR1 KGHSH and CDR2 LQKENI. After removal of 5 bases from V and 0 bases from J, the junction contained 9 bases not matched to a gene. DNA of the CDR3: TGTGCCAGCTCAAGGAGGACAGGAGGCATGAACACTGAAGCTTTCTTT. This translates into CASSRRTGGMNTEAFF.

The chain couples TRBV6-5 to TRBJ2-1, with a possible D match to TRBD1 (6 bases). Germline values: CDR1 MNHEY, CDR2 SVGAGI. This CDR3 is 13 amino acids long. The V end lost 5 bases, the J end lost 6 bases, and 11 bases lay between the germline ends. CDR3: CASSATGPNEQFF. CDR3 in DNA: TGTGCCAGCAGTGCTACAGGGCCCAATGAGCAGTTCTTC.

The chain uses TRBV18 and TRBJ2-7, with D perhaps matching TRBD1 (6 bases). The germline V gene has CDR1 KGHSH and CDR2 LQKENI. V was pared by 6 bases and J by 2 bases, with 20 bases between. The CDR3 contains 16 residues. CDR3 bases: TGTGCCAGCTCGCCCGAGGACAGTGCAGTGGCCTACGAGCAGTACTTC. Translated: CASSPEDSAVAYEQYF.

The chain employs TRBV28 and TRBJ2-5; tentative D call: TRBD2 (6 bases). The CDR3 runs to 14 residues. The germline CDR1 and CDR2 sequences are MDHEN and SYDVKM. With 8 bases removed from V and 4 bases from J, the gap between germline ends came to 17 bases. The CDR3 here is CASQRGLRGETQYF. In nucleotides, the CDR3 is TGTGCCAGCCAAAGGGGACTTCGGGGAGAGACCCAGTACTTC.

CDR3 DNA sequence: TGTGCCAGCAGCTGGCGTACGTCGGACAGGGCGAGAGGCTACACCTTC. It yields the protein CASSWRTSDRARGYTF. The gene calls are TRBV7-2 and TRBJ1-2; 8 bases align to TRBD1. V shed 4 bases, J shed 8 bases, and the junction held 15 bases outside the gene matches. Germline lookup yields CDR1 SGHTA and CDR2 FQGNSA. The CDR3 contains 16 residues.

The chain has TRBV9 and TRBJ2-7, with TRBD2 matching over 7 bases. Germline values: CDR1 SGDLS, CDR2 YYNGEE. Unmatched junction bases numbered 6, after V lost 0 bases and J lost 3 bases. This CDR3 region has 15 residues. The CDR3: CASSVGEGPYYEQYF. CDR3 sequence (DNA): TGTGCCAGCAGCGTAGGGGAGGGCCCCTACTACGAGCAGTACTTC.

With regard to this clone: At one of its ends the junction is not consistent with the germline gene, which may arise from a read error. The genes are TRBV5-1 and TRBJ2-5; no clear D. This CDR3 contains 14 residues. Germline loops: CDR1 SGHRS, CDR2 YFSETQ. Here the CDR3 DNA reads TGCGCCAGCAGCTTGAGGGAAAACCACGAGACCCAGTACTTC. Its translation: CASSLRENHETQYF.

The CDR3 DNA is TGTGCCAGCAGCTTCTCCCAAGAGACCCAGTACTTC. This codes for CASSFSQETQYF. This chain connects TRBV7-2 to TRBJ2-5, with no clear D. Between the trimmed V and J ends, which lost 3 bases and 1 base, there was a span of 3 bases. The CDR3 is 12 amino acids. The germline gives CDR1 SGHTA, CDR2 FQGNSA.

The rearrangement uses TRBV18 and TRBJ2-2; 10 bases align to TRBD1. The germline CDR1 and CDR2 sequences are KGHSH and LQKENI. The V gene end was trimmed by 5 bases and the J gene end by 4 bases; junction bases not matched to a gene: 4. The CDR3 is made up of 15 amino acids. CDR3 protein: CASSEGQGSTGELFF. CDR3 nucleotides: TGTGCCAGCTCAGAGGGACAGGGGTCCACCGGGGAGCTGTTTTTT.

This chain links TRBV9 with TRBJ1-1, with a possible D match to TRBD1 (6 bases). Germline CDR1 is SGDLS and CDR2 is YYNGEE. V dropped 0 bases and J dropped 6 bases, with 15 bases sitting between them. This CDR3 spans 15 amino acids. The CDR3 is CASSVEGDPIPEAFF. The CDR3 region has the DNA TGTGCCAGCAGCGTAGAGGGGGACCCCATACCTGAAGCTTTCTTT.

The CDR3 here is CASSRGGNYNEQFF. The CDR3 coding sequence is TGTGCCAGCAGCCGGGGGGGGAACTACAATGAGCAGTTCTTC. This chain joins TRBV5-5 and TRBJ2-1, with 8 positions matching TRBD2. The ends lost 4 bases at V and 3 bases at J; junction bases unmatched: 3. This CDR3 has 14 amino acids. Germline V gives CDR1 SGHKS, CDR2 YYEKEE (reference sequence).

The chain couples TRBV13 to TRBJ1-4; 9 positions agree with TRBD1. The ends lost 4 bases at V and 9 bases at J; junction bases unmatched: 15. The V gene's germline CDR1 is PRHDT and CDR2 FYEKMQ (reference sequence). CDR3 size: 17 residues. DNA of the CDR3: TGTGCCAGCAGCTCTCCCGTAACCAACAGGGGGCGGCAAAAACTGTTTTTT. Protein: CASSSPVTNRGRQKLFF.

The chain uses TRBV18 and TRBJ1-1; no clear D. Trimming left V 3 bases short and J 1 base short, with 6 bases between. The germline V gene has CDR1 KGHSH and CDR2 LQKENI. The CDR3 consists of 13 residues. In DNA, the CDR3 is TGTGCCAGCTCACCTGGAGGGAACACTGAAGCTTTCTTT. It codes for CASSPGGNTEAFF.

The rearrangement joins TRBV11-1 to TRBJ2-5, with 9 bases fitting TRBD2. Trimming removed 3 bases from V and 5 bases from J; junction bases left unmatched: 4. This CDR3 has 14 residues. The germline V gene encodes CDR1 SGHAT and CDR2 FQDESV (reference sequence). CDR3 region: CASSFGLARETQYF. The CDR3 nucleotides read TGTGCCAGCAGCTTCGGACTAGCGAGGGAGACCCAGTACTTC.

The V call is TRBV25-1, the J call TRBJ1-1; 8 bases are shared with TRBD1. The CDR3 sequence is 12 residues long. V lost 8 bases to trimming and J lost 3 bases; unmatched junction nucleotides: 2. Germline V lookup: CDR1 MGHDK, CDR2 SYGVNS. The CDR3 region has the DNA TGTGCCAGCGGGGACAGGTACACTGAAGCTTTCTTT. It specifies CASGDRYTEAFF.

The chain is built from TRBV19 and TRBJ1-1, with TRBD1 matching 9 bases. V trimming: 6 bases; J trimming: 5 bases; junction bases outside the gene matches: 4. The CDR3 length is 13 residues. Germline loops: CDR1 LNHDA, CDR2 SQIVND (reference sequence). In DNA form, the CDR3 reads TGTGCCAGTAGGAGACAGGGGGGTACTGAAGCTTTCTTT. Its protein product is CASRRQGGTEAFF.

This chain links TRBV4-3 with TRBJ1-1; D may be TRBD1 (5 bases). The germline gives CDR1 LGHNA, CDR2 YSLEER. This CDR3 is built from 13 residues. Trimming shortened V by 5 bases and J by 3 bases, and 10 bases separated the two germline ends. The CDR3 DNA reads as TGCGCCAGCAGCACTCGGGGGGACACTGAAGCTTTCTTT. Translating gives CASSTRGDTEAFF.

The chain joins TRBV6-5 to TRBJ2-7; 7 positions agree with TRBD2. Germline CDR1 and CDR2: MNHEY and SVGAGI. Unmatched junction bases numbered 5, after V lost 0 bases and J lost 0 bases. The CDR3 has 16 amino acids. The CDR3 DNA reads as TGTGCCAGCAGTTACTCGACCGGGGGGTACTCCTACGAGCAGTACTTC. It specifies CASSYSTGGYSYEQYF.

The CDR3 loop reads CAIIEDSRLNEQFF. The CDR3 nucleotides read TGTGCCATCATAGAGGACTCCCGGCTCAATGAGCAGTTCTTC. The V and J genes are TRBV10-3 and TRBJ2-1; TRBD2 is a possible D gene (5 bases). Trimming shortened V by 7 bases and J by 6 bases, and 16 bases separated the two germline ends. The germline V gene has CDR1 ENHRY and CDR2 SYGVKD. The CDR3 runs to 14 residues.

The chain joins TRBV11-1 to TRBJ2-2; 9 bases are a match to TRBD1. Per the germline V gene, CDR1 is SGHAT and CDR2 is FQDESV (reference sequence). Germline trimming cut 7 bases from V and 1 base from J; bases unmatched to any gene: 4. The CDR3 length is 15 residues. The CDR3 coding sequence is TGTGCCAGCACCCGGACAGGGGTGAACACCGGGGAGCTGTTTTTT. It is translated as CASTRTGVNTGELFF. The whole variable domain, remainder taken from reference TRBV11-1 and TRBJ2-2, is EAEVAQSPRYKITEKSQAVAFWCDPISGHATLYWYRQILGQGPELLVQFQDESVVDDSQLPKDRFSAERLKGVDSTLKIQPAELGDSAMYLCASTRTGVNTGELFFGEGSRLTVL.

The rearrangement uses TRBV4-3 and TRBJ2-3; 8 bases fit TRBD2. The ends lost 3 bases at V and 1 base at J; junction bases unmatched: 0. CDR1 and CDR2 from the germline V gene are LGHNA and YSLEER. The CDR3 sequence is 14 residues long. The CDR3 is CASSQRGGTDTQYF. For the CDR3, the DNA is TGCGCCAGCAGCCAGCGGGGGGGCACAGATACGCAGTATTTT.

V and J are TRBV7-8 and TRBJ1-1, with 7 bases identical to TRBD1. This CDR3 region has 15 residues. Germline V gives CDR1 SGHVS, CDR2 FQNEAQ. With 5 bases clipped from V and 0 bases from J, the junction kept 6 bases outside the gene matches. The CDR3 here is CASSKAGTVNTEAFF. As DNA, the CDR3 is TGTGCCAGCAGCAAAGCCGGGACAGTGAACACTGAAGCTTTCTTT.